The entry below describes one T cell receptor (beta chain). Its antigen remains unknown. The identical CDR3 is also encoded by other nucleotide sequences in the sample. Positively selected for CCR7, the CD45RO-negative cells used as naive CD8 cells excluded terminally differentiated effector memory CD45RA+ cells. Donors comprised healthy HIV-negative adults lacking recent acute infections or vaccinations. Each sample came from a Caucasian adult donor living in Nashville, Tennessee. The record originates from a study of shared clonotypes between healthy human individuals. Study results and limitations: Compared with clonotypes that all four donors shared, non-shared clonotypes had lower generation probabilities.

Method: immunoSEQ multiplex PCR; TCRdb's copy keeps in-frame clones and lacks some. Seen here are millions of clones, just over 90% observed once, and the top ten hold 1.7%. CDR1 SGHTA and CDR2 FQGTGA come from the germline V gene. CDR3 length: 14 amino acids. Trimming removed 4 bases from V and 2 bases from J; junction bases left unmatched: 3. The sample taken for sequencing was naive CD8+ T cells from PBMCs. The chain combines TRBV7-3 with TRBJ2-3; 7 nucleotides agree with TRBD1. The origin of this receptor is a man aged 18 to 29 in good health. Some clones in this sample may be carry-over from other donors' samples. The CDR3 loop is CASSSTGNTDTQYF. In DNA form, the CDR3 reads TGTGCCAGCAGCTCGACAGGGAACACAGATACGCAGTATTTT.